This is a list of T cell receptor beta chains from one sample in a study of vaccination effects on CD4 cells after COVID-19. Sequencing used immunoSEQ multiplex PCR; TCRdb keeps in-frame clones, though not all of them. Here the sample spans tens of thousands of clones, more than 60% being singletons. Antigen specificity for these receptors is unknown. The specimen was CD4+ T cells from PBMCs cultured with SARS-CoV-2 spike peptides, collected before COVID-19 vaccination. The receptors derive from a human donor who received a COVID-19 vaccine. CDR3s include the opening cysteine and the closing phenylalanine or tryptophan. Each record gives: CDR3 protein, J gene, V gene.

CDR3: CASSPGQGLKSYNEQFF
J: TRBJ2-1
V: TRBV7-9

CDR3: CASTLGVGLAFF
J: TRBJ1-1
V: TRBV28

CDR3: CASSRATGELAGDLF
J: TRBJ2-7
V: TRBV5-1

CDR3: CSASEGGTSGRYNEQFF
J: TRBJ2-1
V: TRBV20-1

CDR3: CASSPGTPKATNEKLFF
J: TRBJ1-4
V: TRBV6-2/TRBV6-3

CDR3: CASSYQRRALNGYTF
J: TRBJ1-2
V: TRBV7-9

CDR3: CASSLSGARNEQFF
J: TRBJ2-1
V: TRBV11-2

CDR3: CASGWGTDTQYF
J: TRBJ2-3
V: TRBV2

CDR3: CASSRFMGGYEQYF
J: TRBJ2-7
V: TRBV27

CDR3: CASSLQGVGNQPQHF
J: TRBJ1-5
V: TRBV7-2

CDR3: CAWSRDRPRGYTF
J: TRBJ1-2
V: TRBV30

CDR3: CASCPASGALYTQYF
J: TRBJ2-3
V: TRBV5-6

CDR3: CATSRDHGRTYEQYF
J: TRBJ2-7
V: TRBV15

CDR3: CASRVKGQGNTEAFF
J: TRBJ1-1
V: TRBV6-5

CDR3: CSASVSYEQYF
J: TRBJ2-7
V: TRBV20-1

CDR3: CASRRSGQGAFTEAFF
J: TRBJ1-1
V: TRBV28

CDR3: CASSKARTVGNTIYF
J: TRBJ1-3
V: TRBV21-1

CDR3: CASSLATSGYTF
J: TRBJ1-2
V: TRBV7-9

CDR3: CASSPPGAVGAKNIQYF
J: TRBJ2-4
V: TRBV7-2

CDR3: CASSLIQGSNTEAFF
J: TRBJ1-1
V: TRBV7-2

CDR3: CASSFGTRYQETQYF
J: TRBJ2-5
V: TRBV7-9

CDR3: CASSTGYGYTF
J: TRBJ1-2
V: TRBV6-5

CDR3: CATSEGTGVYTF
J: TRBJ1-2
V: TRBV24-1

CDR3: CASSETGRRVYEQYF
J: TRBJ2-7
V: TRBV2

CDR3: CASSQDLRYGYTF
J: TRBJ1-2
V: TRBV4-3

CDR3: CASSLGGGAYNEQFF
J: TRBJ2-1
V: TRBV5-4